This is a list of T cell receptor beta chains from one sample in a study of blood T cell repertoires in COVID-19. Repertoires were generated with immunoSEQ multiplex PCR, while TCRdb's copy carries only in-frame clones and drops some. The table has 130,000 to 150,000 clones, about nine tenths seen once. Material for sequencing was peripheral blood. These receptors were taken from a human donor in a cohort sampled during active COVID-19. The CDR3 runs from the conserved cysteine through the conserved F or W. A D gene is named only where the DNA matches it firmly. Rows give clone size only sometimes, using once, few, many, or a class for an expanded clone.

V	size	J	D	DNA	CDR3
TRBV20-1	NA	TRBJ1-1	NA	TGCAGTGCTAGGTTAAACACTGAAGCTTTCTTT	CSARLNTEAFF
TRBV30	few	TRBJ1-5	NA	TGTGCCTGGAGTGTCTCCTCAGGACTCAATCAGCCCCAGCATTTT	CAWSVSSGLNQPQHF
TRBV15	NA	TRBJ2-2	TRBD1	TGTGCCACCACCTCAGGGGGCCTTCACACCGGGGAGCTGTTTTTT	CATTSGGLHTGELFF
TRBV11-2	NA	TRBJ2-7	NA	TGTGCCAGCAGCACGAGACTCGGAGGGAGAATCACCTACGAGCAGTACTTC	CASSTRLGGRITYEQYF
TRBV6-5	NA	TRBJ2-7	NA	TGTGCCAGCAGGAAGGGGGTCTACGAGCAGTACTTC	CASRKGVYEQYF
TRBV7-2	once	TRBJ2-5	TRBD1	TGTGCCAGCCCCGGGACAGGGGAGACCCAGTACTTC	CASPGTGETQYF
TRBV9	NA	TRBJ2-5	NA	TGTGCCAGCAGCGTACAGGGAGGTCGAGAGACCCAGTACTTC	CASSVQGGRETQYF
TRBV28	NA	TRBJ2-2	NA	TGTGCCAGCAGCCTTGGAGGGTCTTTACAGGGGGAGCTGTTTTTT	CASSLGGSLQGELFF
TRBV5-8	few	TRBJ1-5	NA	TGTGCCAGCAGCTTGGGCGTCGCGGGGGATCAGCCCCAGCATTTT	CASSLGVAGDQPQHF
TRBV5-1	NA	TRBJ1-5	NA	TGCGCCAGCAGCTTGGCCGGTCAATTCAATCAGCCCCAGCATTTT	CASSLAGQFNQPQHF
TRBV23-1	once	TRBJ1-1	TRBD1	TGCGCCAGCAGCAACAGGGGTGATGGAGCTTTCTTT	CASSNRGDGAFF
TRBV6-2/TRBV6-3	once	TRBJ2-4	TRBD2	TGTGCCAGCAGTTACTCACTAGCGGGGGGGCGAAACATTCAGTACTTC	CASSYSLAGGRNIQYF
TRBV19	NA	TRBJ1-1	NA	TGTGCCAGTAGTATGTCTGCCTATATACCTCTTGAAGCTTTCTTT	CASSMSAYIPLEAFF
TRBV18	NA	TRBJ1-3	NA	TGTGCCAGCTCACCCCCCGGCGGTTTCATATATTTT	CASSPPGGFIYF
TRBV28	NA	TRBJ2-3	TRBD2	TGTGCCAGCAGTTTGAACGGGGGGGGCACAGATACGCAGTATTTT	CASSLNGGGTDTQYF
TRBV19	once	TRBJ2-7	TRBD1	TGTGCCAGTAGTGAAGGGACAGGGTTTGGTGTCGAGCAGTACTTC	CASSEGTGFGVEQYF
TRBV29-1	few	TRBJ1-4	TRBD1	TGCAGCGTTGGCAACCACAGGGGGGGGACTAATGAAAAACTGTTTTTT	CSVGNHRGGTNEKLFF
TRBV29-1	NA	TRBJ2-7	TRBD2	TGCAGCGTTGCGGCTAGCGGGGACTCCTACGAGCAGTACTTC	CSVAASGDSYEQYF
TRBV9	once	TRBJ2-1	TRBD1	TGTGCCAGCAGCGGGGACACGGGACAGGGTAACGATGAGCAGTTCTTC	CASSGDTGQGNDEQFF
TRBV11-2	NA	TRBJ1-6	NA	TGTGCCAGCAGCTCCCCGAGGCTTAATAATTCACCCCTCCACTTT	CASSSPRLNNSPLHF
TRBV11-2	many	TRBJ1-6	NA	TGTGCCAGCAGCTTAGTTGGCGGGAATTCACCCCTCCACTTT	CASSLVGGNSPLHF
TRBV30	NA	TRBJ2-7	TRBD1	TGTGCCTGGGCCTGGACAGGGCGGGAGCAGTACTTC	CAWAWTGREQYF
TRBV27	few	TRBJ2-1	TRBD2	TGTGCCAGCACTCCGGGGGGTAGTTACAATGAGCAGTTCTTC	CASTPGGSYNEQFF
TRBV25-1	NA	TRBJ2-7	NA	TGTGCCAGCAGTGGCCTAGACCTTCAGTACTTC	CASSGLDLQYF
TRBV19	NA	TRBJ2-1	TRBD2	TGTGCCAGTAGTATTCGGCCGAGCCTAGCGGGAGTATTCTATGAGCAGTTCTTC	CASSIRPSLAGVFYEQFF
TRBV5-1	few	TRBJ1-1	NA	TGCGCCAGCAGCTCTGACAATGGGAGGAACACTGAAGCTTTCTTT	CASSSDNGRNTEAFF
TRBV25-1	NA	TRBJ1-4	NA	TGTGCCAGCAGTGTCACAGGGACCCCTGAAAAACTGTTTTTT	CASSVTGTPEKLFF
TRBV30	once	TRBJ2-1	NA	TGTGCCTGGAGGGCCCGTTTATTCCCTGAGCAGTTCTTC	CAWRARLFPEQFF
TRBV6-1	few	TRBJ2-3	TRBD2	TGTGCCAGCAGTGAAGGGGCTAGCGGGGGGAGTACGCAGTATTTT	CASSEGASGGSTQYF
TRBV7-2	NA	TRBJ2-5	NA	TGTGCCAGCAGCTTCAGCTCAGGGGCAGAGACCCAGTACTTC	CASSFSSGAETQYF
TRBV4-2	NA	TRBJ2-1	NA	TGTGCCAGCAGCCAAGTGTCGGGTAGGAGGGGCCTTTACAATGAGCAGTTCTTC	CASSQVSGRRGLYNEQFF
TRBV19	NA	TRBJ2-7	TRBD1	TGTGCCAGTAGTCCCGGGACAGGGATCTACGAGCAGTACTTC	CASSPGTGIYEQYF
TRBV7-7	NA	TRBJ2-5	TRBD1	TGTGCTAGCAGACAGACAGGGGGAATTGGAGAGACCCAGTACTTC	CASRQTGGIGETQYF
TRBV13	NA	TRBJ2-5	TRBD2	TGTGCCAGCAGCCGCCGGGACAGGGAATGGACTAGCGGGAGGGGAGAGACCCAGTACTTC	CASSRRDREWTSGRGETQYF
TRBV5-4	NA	TRBJ1-3	NA	TGTGCCAGCAGCTTACAGGGTCTTCTTAACACCATATATTTT	CASSLQGLLNTIYF
TRBV12-3/TRBV12-4	NA	TRBJ2-7	NA	TGTGCAAGCCGTAGACTCCTCCAGCAGTACTTC	CASRRLLQQYF
TRBV27	NA	TRBJ2-7	NA	TGTGCCAGCAGCCCGAAACCAGGGTCCTACGAGCAGTACTTC	CASSPKPGSYEQYF
TRBV28	NA	TRBJ2-1	NA	TGTGCCAGCAGTTACAATCGAATGGGGGCTAGTCGCGGTGAGCAGTTCTTC	CASSYNRMGASRGEQFF
TRBV15	NA	TRBJ2-1	TRBD1	TGTGCCACCAGCAGATCCGGGACAGGGAGTTGGAGTGAGCAGTTCTTC	CATSRSGTGSWSEQFF
TRBV7-6	NA	TRBJ2-2	TRBD2	TGTGCCAGCAGCGTTACTAGCGGACCAAACACCGGGGAGCTGTTTTTT	CASSVTSGPNTGELFF
TRBV2	NA	TRBJ1-4	TRBD1	TGTGCCAGCAGTGCAAACAGGGGCTACGTTGAAAAACTGTTTTTT	CASSANRGYVEKLFF
TRBV4-2	NA	TRBJ1-2	NA	TGTGCCAGCAGCCAAGAACGTACAGGCAGATTCTATGGCTACACCTTC	CASSQERTGRFYGYTF
TRBV28	NA	TRBJ2-3	TRBD2	TGTGTCTCGGGGGGAGGCTCCTATAGCACAGATACGCAGTATTTT	CVSGGGSYSTDTQYF
TRBV9	NA	TRBJ2-7	NA	TGTGCCAGCAGCGTAGGTGGGACTGGGTTCTACGAGCAGTACTTC	CASSVGGTGFYEQYF
TRBV5-5	NA	TRBJ1-3	NA	TGTGCCAGCAGCTGGAACACCGGGTCCTCTGGAAACACCATATATTTT	CASSWNTGSSGNTIYF
TRBV5-5	NA	TRBJ2-5	NA	TGTGCCAGCAGCCCGGGACACCTCCAAGAGACCCAGTACTTC	CASSPGHLQETQYF